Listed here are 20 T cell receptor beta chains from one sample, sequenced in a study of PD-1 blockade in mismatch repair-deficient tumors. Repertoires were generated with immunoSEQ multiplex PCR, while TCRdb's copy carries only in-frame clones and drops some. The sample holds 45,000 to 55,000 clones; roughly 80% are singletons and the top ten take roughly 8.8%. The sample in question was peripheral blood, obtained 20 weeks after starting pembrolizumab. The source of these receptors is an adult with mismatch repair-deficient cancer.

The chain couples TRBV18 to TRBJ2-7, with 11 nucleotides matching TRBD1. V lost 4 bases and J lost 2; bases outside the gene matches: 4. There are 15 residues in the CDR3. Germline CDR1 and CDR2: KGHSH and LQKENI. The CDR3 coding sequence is TGTGCCAGCTCACTGGGACAGGGGGATCCCTACGAGCAGTACTTC. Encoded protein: CASSLGQGDPYEQYF. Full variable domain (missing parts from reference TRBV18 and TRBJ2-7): NAGVMQNPRHLVRRRGQEARLRCSPMKGHSHVYWYRQLPEEGLKFMVYLQKENIIDESGMPKERFSAEFPKEGPSILRIQQVVRGDSAAYFCASSLGQGDPYEQYFGPGTRLTVT.

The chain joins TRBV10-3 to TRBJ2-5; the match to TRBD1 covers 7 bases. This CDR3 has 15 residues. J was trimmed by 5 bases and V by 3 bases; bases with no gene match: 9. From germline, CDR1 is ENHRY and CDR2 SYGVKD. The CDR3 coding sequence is TGTGCCATCAGTGAACAGACAGGGAATATGGAGACCCAGTACTTC. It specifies CAISEQTGNMETQYF.

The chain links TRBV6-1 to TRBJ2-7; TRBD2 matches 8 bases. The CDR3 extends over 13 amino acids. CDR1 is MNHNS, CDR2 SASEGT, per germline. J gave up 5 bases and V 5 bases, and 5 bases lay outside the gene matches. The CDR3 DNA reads TGTGCCAGCAGTCCCTTAGCGGGAAACGAGCAGTACTTC. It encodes CASSPLAGNEQYF.

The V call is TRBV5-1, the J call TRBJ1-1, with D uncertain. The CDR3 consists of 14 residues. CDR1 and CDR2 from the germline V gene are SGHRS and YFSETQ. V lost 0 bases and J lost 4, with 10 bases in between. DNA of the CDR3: TGCGCCAGCAGCTTGGCCGCGGGGTTCACTGAAGCTTTCTTT. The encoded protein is CASSLAAGFTEAFF.

The DNA for the CDR3 is TGTGCCAGTACCAAAACCGGGACACGGGAGAACACTGAAGCTTTCTTT. Translation gives CASTKTGTRENTEAFF. J is TRBJ1-1 and V is TRBV19, with D possibly TRBD1 on 6 matching bases. This CDR3 is 16 amino acids long. V was trimmed by 7 bases and J by 1 base, leaving 19 bases between them. CDR1 is LNHDA, CDR2 SQIVND, per germline (reference sequence).

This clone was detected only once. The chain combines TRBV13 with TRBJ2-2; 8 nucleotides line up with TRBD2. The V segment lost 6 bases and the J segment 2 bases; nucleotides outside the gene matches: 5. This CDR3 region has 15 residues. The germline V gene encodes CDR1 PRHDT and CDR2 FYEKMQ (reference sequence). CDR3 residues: CASRPAGANTGELFF. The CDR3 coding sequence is TGTGCCAGCAGACCAGCGGGGGCTAACACCGGGGAGCTGTTTTTT.

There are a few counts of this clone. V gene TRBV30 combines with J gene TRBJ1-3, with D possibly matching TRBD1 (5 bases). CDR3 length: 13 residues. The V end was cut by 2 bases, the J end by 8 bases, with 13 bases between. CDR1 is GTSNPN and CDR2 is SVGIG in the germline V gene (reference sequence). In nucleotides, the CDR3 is TGTGCCTGGAGTCACGGGGGATCTTACACCATATATTTT. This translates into CAWSHGGSYTIYF.

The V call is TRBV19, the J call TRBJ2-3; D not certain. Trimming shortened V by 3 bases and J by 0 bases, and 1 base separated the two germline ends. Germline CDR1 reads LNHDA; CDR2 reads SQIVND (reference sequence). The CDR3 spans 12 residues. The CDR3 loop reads CASSMSTDTQYF. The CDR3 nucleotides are TGTGCCAGTAGTATGAGCACAGATACGCAGTATTTT.

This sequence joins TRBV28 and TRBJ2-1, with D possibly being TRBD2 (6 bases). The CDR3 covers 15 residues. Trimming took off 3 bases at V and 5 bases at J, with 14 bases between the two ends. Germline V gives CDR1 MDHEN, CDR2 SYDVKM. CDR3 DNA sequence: TGTGCCAGCAGTTTGCTAGCGAACATAGACAATGAGCAGTTCTTC. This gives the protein CASSLLANIDNEQFF.

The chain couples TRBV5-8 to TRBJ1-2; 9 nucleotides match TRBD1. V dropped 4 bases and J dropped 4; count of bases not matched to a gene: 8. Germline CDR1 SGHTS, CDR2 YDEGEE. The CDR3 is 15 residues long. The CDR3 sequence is CASSQQGAGGYGYTF. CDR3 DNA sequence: TGTGCCAGCAGCCAACAGGGGGCCGGGGGCTATGGCTACACCTTC. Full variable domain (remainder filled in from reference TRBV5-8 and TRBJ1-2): EAGVTQSPTHLIKTRGQQATLRCSPISGHTSVYWYQQALGLGLQFLLWYDEGEERNRGNFPPRFSGRQFPNYSSELNVNALELEDSALYLCASSQQGAGGYGYTFGSGTRLTVV.

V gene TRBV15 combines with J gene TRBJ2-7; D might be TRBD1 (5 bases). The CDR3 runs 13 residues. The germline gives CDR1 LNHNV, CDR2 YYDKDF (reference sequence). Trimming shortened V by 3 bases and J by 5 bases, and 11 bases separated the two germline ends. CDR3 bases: TGTGCCACCAGCAGGGTACAGGACGACGAGCAGTACTTC. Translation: CATSRVQDDEQYF.

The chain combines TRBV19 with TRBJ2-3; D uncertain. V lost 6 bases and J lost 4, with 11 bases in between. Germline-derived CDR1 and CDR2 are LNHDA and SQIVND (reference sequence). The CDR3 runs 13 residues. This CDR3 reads CASSGRGPDTQYF. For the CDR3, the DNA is TGTGCCAGTAGCGGACGCGGCCCAGATACGCAGTATTTT.

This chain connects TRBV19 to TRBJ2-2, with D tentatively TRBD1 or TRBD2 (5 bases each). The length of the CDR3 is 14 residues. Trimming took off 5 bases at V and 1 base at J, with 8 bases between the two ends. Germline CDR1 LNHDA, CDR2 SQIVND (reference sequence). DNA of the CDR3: TGTGCCAGTAGTTTTGGGGGGAACACCGGGGAGCTGTTTTTT. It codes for CASSFGGNTGELFF.

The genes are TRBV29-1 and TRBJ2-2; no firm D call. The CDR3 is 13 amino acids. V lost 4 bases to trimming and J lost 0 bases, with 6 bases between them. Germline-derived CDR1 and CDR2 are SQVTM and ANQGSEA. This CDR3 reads CSVAQTNTGELFF. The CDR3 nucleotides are TGCAGCGTTGCACAAACGAACACCGGGGAGCTGTTTTTT.

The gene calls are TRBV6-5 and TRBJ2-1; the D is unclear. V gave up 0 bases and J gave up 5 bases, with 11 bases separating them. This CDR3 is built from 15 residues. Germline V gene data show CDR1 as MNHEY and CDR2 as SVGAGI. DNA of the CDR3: TGTGCCAGCAGTTACTCCGGCCTGCCGAACAATGAGCAGTTCTTC. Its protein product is CASSYSGLPNNEQFF.

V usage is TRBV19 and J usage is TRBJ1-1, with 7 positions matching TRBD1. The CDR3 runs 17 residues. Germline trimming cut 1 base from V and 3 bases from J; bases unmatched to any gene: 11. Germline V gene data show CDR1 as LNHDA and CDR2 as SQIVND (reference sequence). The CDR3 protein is CASSIVGYRGWDTEAFF. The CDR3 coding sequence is TGTGCCAGTAGTATAGTTGGGTACAGGGGTTGGGACACTGAAGCTTTCTTT.

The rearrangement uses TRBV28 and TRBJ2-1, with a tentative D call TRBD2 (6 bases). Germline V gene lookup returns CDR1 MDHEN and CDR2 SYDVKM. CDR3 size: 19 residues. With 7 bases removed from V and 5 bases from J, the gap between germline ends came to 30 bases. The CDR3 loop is CASKIKTFLKGLEDNEQFF. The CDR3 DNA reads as TGTGCCAGCAAGATAAAAACATTCCTTAAGGGACTGGAGGACAATGAGCAGTTCTTC.

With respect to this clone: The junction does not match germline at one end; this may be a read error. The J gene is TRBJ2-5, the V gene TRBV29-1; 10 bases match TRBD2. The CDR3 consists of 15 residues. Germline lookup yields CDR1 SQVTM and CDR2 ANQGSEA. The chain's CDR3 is CSVVPGTSAQKTQYF. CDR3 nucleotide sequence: TGCAGCGTCGTCCCCGGGACTAGCGCCCAAAAGACCCAGTACTTC.

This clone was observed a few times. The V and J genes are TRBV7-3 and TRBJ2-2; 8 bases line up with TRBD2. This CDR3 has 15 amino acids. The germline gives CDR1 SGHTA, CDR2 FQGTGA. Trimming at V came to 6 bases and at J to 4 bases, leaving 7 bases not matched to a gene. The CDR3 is CASRRGSGITGELFF. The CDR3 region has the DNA TGTGCCAGCAGACGTGGTAGCGGGATCACCGGGGAGCTGTTTTTT.

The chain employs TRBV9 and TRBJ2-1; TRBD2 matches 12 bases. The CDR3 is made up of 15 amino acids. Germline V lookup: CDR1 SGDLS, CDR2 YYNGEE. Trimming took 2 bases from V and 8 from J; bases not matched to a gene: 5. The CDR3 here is CASSVSSGRVHEQFF. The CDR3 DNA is TGTGCCAGCAGCGTTTCTAGCGGGAGGGTCCATGAGCAGTTCTTC.